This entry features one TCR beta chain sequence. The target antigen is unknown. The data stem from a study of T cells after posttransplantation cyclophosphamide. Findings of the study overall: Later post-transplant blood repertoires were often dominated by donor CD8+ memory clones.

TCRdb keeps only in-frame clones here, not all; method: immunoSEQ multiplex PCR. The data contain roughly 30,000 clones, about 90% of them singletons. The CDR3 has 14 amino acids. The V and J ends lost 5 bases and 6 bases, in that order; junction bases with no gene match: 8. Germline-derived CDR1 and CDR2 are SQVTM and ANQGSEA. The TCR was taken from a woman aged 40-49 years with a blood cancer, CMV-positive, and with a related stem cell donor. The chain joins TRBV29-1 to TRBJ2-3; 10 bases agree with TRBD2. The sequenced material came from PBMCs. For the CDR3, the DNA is TGCAGCGTTACACTAGCGGGGTGGGTGGATACGCAGTATTTT. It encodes CSVTLAGWVDTQYF.